This is a list of T cell receptor beta chains from one sample in a study of control samples from healthy donors and cancer patients. The repertoire was sequenced with immunoSEQ multiplex PCR; TCRdb's copy has only in-frame clones and lacks some. This sample has approximately 230,000 clones, with around 80% found just once. Input material: PBMCs. The origin of the receptors is a woman aged 55-69 years with lung cancer. CDR3s include the opening cysteine and the closing phenylalanine or tryptophan. Each record gives: J gene, clone size, V gene, D gene, CDR3 protein, CDR3 DNA. A D gene is named only where the DNA matches it firmly. The size field is filled for only some rows; it gives once, few, many or a size class.

TRBJ1-1	few	TRBV6-5	NA	CASRSPGQMNTEAFF	TGTGCCAGCAGAAGCCCCGGACAGATGAACACTGAAGCTTTCTTT
TRBJ2-5	NA	TRBV5-4	TRBD2	CASSTRTSGGETQYF	TGTGCCAGCAGCACCCGGACTAGCGGTGGAGAGACCCAGTACTTC
TRBJ1-5	medium-sized	TRBV21-1	NA	CASSGTGTVSNQPQHF	TGTGCCAGCAGCGGAACCGGGACTGTGAGCAATCAGCCCCAGCATTTT
TRBJ1-2	NA	TRBV7-8	NA	CASSLAGMGGAYYTF	TGTGCCAGCAGCTTAGCGGGAATGGGGGGCGCGTACTACACCTTC
TRBJ2-7	NA	TRBV6-2/TRBV6-3	NA	CASSPMLAGEQYF	TGTGCCAGCAGCCCTATGTTAGCAGGCGAGCAGTACTTC
TRBJ1-6	NA	TRBV6-5	TRBD1	CASRTGGGSNSPLHF	TGTGCCAGCAGAACAGGGGGTGGTAGTAATTCACCCCTCCACTTT
TRBJ2-3	NA	TRBV11-2	NA	CASSLFSLPTDTQYF	TGTGCCAGCAGCTTATTCTCTCTCCCGACAGATACGCAGTATTTT
TRBJ1-4	NA	TRBV6-5	NA	CASSRAVNEKLFF	TGTGCCAGCAGCAGGGCAGTTAATGAAAAACTGTTTTTT
TRBJ2-5	NA	TRBV3-1/TRBV3-2	NA	CASSQRMEVVTQYF	TGTGCCAGCAGCCAGCGGATGGAAGTGGTGACCCAGTACTTC
TRBJ2-3	NA	TRBV7-3	TRBD1	CASSPAGGRGRDTQYF	TGTGCCAGCAGCCCAGCGGGCGGCAGGGGGCGGGATACGCAGTATTTT
TRBJ1-1	many	TRBV7-3	NA	CASSYGVGENTEAFF	TGTGCCAGCAGCTATGGGGTCGGGGAGAACACTGAAGCTTTCTTT
TRBJ2-7	NA	TRBV3-1/TRBV3-2	TRBD1	CASSLGQGRYEQYF	TGTGCCAGCAGTTTAGGACAGGGGCGCTACGAGCAGTACTTC
TRBJ2-6	few	TRBV7-8	NA	CASSLVGLDFSGANVLTF	TGTGCCAGCAGCTTAGTAGGTCTCGACTTCTCTGGGGCCAACGTCCTGACTTTC
TRBJ1-3	NA	TRBV18	NA	CASSPEPDRSSGNTIYF	TGTGCCAGCTCGCCAGAGCCTGACAGGAGCTCTGGAAACACCATATATTTT
TRBJ1-1	NA	TRBV9	NA	CASTSGLFNTEAFF	TGTGCCAGCACGAGTGGGCTATTCAACACTGAAGCTTTCTTT
TRBJ2-7	few	TRBV6-2/TRBV6-3	TRBD2	CASSPRTSGGPYEQYF	TGTGCCAGCAGTCCGCGGACTAGCGGGGGGCCCTACGAGCAGTACTTC
TRBJ1-1	once	TRBV6-5	NA	CARLGSYSYTEAFF	TGTGCCAGGCTTGGGTCCTACAGCTACACTGAAGCTTTCTTT
TRBJ1-1	few	TRBV19	TRBD1	CASSKGDRDLNTEAFF	TGTGCCAGTAGTAAGGGGGACAGGGACCTGAACACTGAAGCTTTCTTT
TRBJ2-1	NA	TRBV28	NA	CASTLRSQPEQFF	TGTGCCAGCACCCTCCGATCTCAGCCTGAGCAGTTCTTC
TRBJ1-2	NA	TRBV9	TRBD1	CASSDDPGTVLGYTF	TGTGCCAGCAGCGACGACCCAGGGACAGTACTCGGCTACACCTTC
TRBJ2-7	NA	TRBV7-2	NA	CASSPGLKPYEQYF	TGTGCCAGCAGCCCGGGACTCAAACCCTACGAGCAGTACTTC
TRBJ2-7	NA	TRBV2	NA	CASSDSGHEQYF	TGTGCCAGCAGTGACTCTGGGCACGAGCAGTACTTC
TRBJ2-7	NA	TRBV18	TRBD1	CASSPTGGLFEQYF	TGTGCCAGCTCACCGACAGGGGGCCTTTTCGAGCAGTACTTC
TRBJ1-4	NA	TRBV11-2	TRBD1	CASSSQGGAVEKLFF	TGTGCCAGCAGCTCCCAGGGGGGCGCAGTGGAAAAACTGTTTTTT
TRBJ2-3	NA	TRBV15	NA	CATSRVDGDTQYF	TGTGCCACCAGCAGAGTAGACGGGGATACGCAGTATTTT
TRBJ2-3	few	TRBV10-3	NA	CAISEQSTDTQYF	TGTGCCATCAGTGAGCAGAGCACAGATACGCAGTATTTT
TRBJ2-2	once	TRBV4-1	NA	CASSQHPEGSGELFF	TGCGCCAGCAGCCAACACCCGGAGGGGTCCGGGGAGCTGTTTTTT
TRBJ2-1	NA	TRBV5-1	TRBD1	CASSIRQGRIYNEQFF	TGCGCCAGCAGCATCAGACAGGGAAGGATCTACAATGAGCAGTTCTTC
TRBJ1-2	NA	TRBV2	NA	CASRVESGGGYGYTF	TGTGCCAGCAGGGTAGAGTCCGGTGGGGGCTATGGCTACACCTTC
TRBJ1-4	NA	TRBV27	NA	CASSIQGEAEKLFF	TGTGCCAGCAGTATACAGGGCGAGGCTGAAAAACTGTTTTTT
TRBJ2-7	NA	TRBV6-5	NA	CASSSLGGYEQYF	TGTGCCAGCAGTTCCTTAGGGGGGTACGAGCAGTACTTC
TRBJ2-5	few	TRBV2	NA	CASSVQETQYF	TGTGCCAGCAGTGTACAAGAGACCCAGTACTTC
TRBJ2-2	NA	TRBV3-1/TRBV3-2	NA	CASSQDFHSGELFF	TGTGCCAGCAGCCAAGATTTTCATTCCGGGGAGCTGTTTTTT
TRBJ2-7	few	TRBV30	NA	CAWTFNEYEQYF	TGTGCCTGGACGTTTAATGAATACGAGCAGTACTTC
TRBJ2-7	NA	TRBV28	NA	CASSLDSGAYEQYF	TGTGCCAGCAGTTTAGATAGCGGTGCCTACGAGCAGTACTTC
TRBJ1-6	NA	TRBV7-9	NA	CASSLAGQGGWSYNSPLHF	TGTGCCAGCAGCTTAGCGGGGCAGGGTGGATGGTCCTATAATTCACCCCTCCACTTT
TRBJ1-5	NA	TRBV24-1	NA	CATSDSTGAGRSNQPQHF	TGTGCCACCAGTGATTCTACCGGGGCAGGGAGAAGCAATCAGCCCCAGCATTTT
TRBJ2-2	NA	TRBV6-5	NA	CASISENTGELFF	TGTGCCAGCATAAGCGAGAACACCGGGGAGCTGTTTTTT
TRBJ1-5	NA	TRBV2	TRBD1	CASSEESGGQPQHF	TGTGCCAGCAGTGAAGAGTCAGGGGGTCAGCCCCAGCATTTT
TRBJ1-2	NA	TRBV30	TRBD1	CAWRVGTGFNYGYTF	TGTGCCTGGAGGGTCGGGACAGGATTTAACTATGGCTACACCTTC
TRBJ2-7	NA	TRBV6-5	NA	CASSKSRAYEQYF	TGTGCCAGCAGTAAATCTAGAGCCTACGAGCAGTACTTC
TRBJ2-2	NA	TRBV9	NA	CASSVSGITGELFF	TGTGCCAGCAGCGTTTCAGGGATCACCGGGGAGCTGTTTTTT
TRBJ2-7	NA	TRBV27	TRBD2	CASSLAGLAGVEQYF	TGTGCCAGCAGTTTAGCGGGACTAGCGGGAGTCGAGCAGTACTTC
TRBJ2-2	NA	TRBV5-6	TRBD1	CASRLEGQETGELFF	TGTGCCAGCAGGTTGGAGGGACAGGAGACCGGGGAGCTGTTTTTT
TRBJ2-5	NA	TRBV7-3	TRBD2	CASSINGGVETQYF	TGTGCCAGCAGCATCAATGGGGGGGTGGAGACCCAGTACTTC
TRBJ1-2	NA	TRBV15	NA	CATSREFLSPGDYGYTF	TGTGCCACCAGCAGAGAGTTCCTATCGCCAGGTGACTATGGCTACACCTTC
TRBJ2-2	NA	TRBV7-6	NA	CASSLRDTGELFF	TGTGCCAGCAGCTTGAGAGACACCGGGGAGCTGTTTTTT
TRBJ1-6	NA	TRBV18	NA	CASSLDYNSPLHF	TGTGCCAGCTCACTCGACTATAATTCACCCCTCCACTTT
TRBJ2-7	NA	TRBV24-1	TRBD1	CATSDSGQGGYEQYF	TGTGCCACCAGTGATTCGGGACAGGGTGGTTACGAGCAGTACTTC
TRBJ1-3	once	TRBV30	TRBD1	CAWGTGGSGNTIYF	TGTGCCTGGGGGACAGGGGGTAGTGGAAACACCATATATTTT
TRBJ2-1	NA	TRBV4-1	NA	CASSLPGAAGNEQFF	TGCGCCAGCAGCCTTCCCGGGGCCGCTGGCAATGAGCAGTTCTTC
TRBJ1-5	NA	TRBV7-2	NA	CASSVDGYSNQPQHF	TGTGCCAGCAGCGTAGACGGCTATAGCAATCAGCCCCAGCATTTT
TRBJ2-7	NA	TRBV20-1	NA	CSASQGRGYEQYF	TGCAGTGCTAGTCAGGGGAGAGGCTACGAGCAGTACTTC